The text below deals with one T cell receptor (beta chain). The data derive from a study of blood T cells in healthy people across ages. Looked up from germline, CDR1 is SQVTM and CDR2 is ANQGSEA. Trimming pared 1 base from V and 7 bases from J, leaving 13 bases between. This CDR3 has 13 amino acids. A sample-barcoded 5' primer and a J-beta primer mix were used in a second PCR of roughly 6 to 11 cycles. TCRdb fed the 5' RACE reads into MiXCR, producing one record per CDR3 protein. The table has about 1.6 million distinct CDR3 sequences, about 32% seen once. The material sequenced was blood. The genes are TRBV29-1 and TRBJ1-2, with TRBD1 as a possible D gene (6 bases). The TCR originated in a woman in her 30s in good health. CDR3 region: CSVEGGGAGGYTF. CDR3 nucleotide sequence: TGCAGCGTTGAAGGGGGGGGCGCGGGTGGCTACACCTTC.